The entry that follows covers one T cell receptor (beta chain) sequence. Its antigen is not yet known. Base qualities were left out, and no much larger clone turns up one base away. Genomic DNA was extracted with the Qiagen DNeasy kit from unsorted PBMCs and from negatively selected CD4+ and CD8+ fractions. TCR beta CDR3 regions were amplified by immunoSEQ multiplex PCR using primers annealing to V and J segments. A synthetic immune receptor repertoire was used to minimize amplification bias, and any remaining bias was removed computationally after sequencing. Regarding the original processing steps: Custom Python scripts were used to quantify repertoire diversity as the Shannon entropy index. Unsorted, CD4+ and CD8+ repertoires were analyzed separately, except in combined analyses where CD4+ and CD8+ sequences were merged in silico. A clone was considered expanded if an increase in frequency of at least 2-fold after treatment relative to C1D1 was found, and a pseudocount of 0.5 was applied to clones undetected at baseline. Clones with 0 or 1 copy at C1D1 were defined as singleton clones, while clones with 2 or more copies were defined as non-singleton clones. Clones expanded in unsorted samples were labelled as CD4+, CD8+ or unknown by matching protein sequences in sorted samples from the same patient. Wilcoxon tests were applied to paired samples to test diversity changes from C1D1 to C4D1. TCRdb re-hosts the immuneACCESS table, in-frame sequences only. Its copies lack some clones; in the studies checked, an unresolved V gene accounts for under half of them, and the cause for the rest is not known. V and J calls and clone size follow that table, whereas D and trimming were derived from the DNA. This sample gives several thousand clones in total; about 90% of them show up just once. The ten largest clones take up around a quarter of the sample.

This sample stems from a study of PD-1 blockade in classical Hodgkin lymphoma (dated by TCRdb to 2020 to 2022). Background on the whole study: Nivolumab dosing was 3 mg/kg intravenously every 2 weeks, continuing until either disease progression or unacceptable toxicity. To define a peripheral blood immune signature of response to PD-1 blockade in classical Hodgkin lymphoma, the study combined TCR beta sequencing with CyTOF. Results the study describes overall, beyond this receptor: Among trial patients, those achieving complete response had baseline diversity similar to that of newly diagnosed patients, while diversity was significantly lower in partial responders and progressors. The study was limited to a single clinical trial cohort, and causes of repertoire differences, possibly disease activity or prior therapy, remained undefined. A significant rise by C4D1 was seen in CD4+ but not CD8+ TCR diversity (p=0.0027 vs p=0.16), with the rise being most apparent in complete responders (p=0.02). Lower diversity was observed in patients in whom nivolumab was started less than 1 year after ASCT, and these patients were excluded from later analyses so that confounding by immune reconstitution would be avoided. Baseline TCR diversity was reported to be lower in newly diagnosed patients than in healthy donors and to be lower still in relapsed/refractory patients.

The trim is 6 bases for V and 3 bases for J, with a gap of 11 bases between the germline ends. From a lookup of the germline V gene, CDR1 and CDR2 are MNHEY and SVGAGI. From the cysteine through the phenylalanine, the CDR3 covers 13 amino acids. Only the CDR3 DNA is retained, 39 bases long and in frame from the first base. Read against the paper, the sample's time point label means: cycle 1 day 1 (C1D1), immediately before nivolumab initiation. Every trial patient had relapsed following autologous stem cell transplantation, and prior brentuximab vedotin exposure was what differed among cohorts A, B and C. A Miltenyi CD4+ T cell isolation kit was used for magnetic negative selection to purify CD4+ T cells from thawed PBMCs. The trial cohort included around 60 patients with relapsed/refractory classical Hodgkin lymphoma, and each patient had a best overall response of complete response, partial response or progressive disease. In the multi-cohort phase II CheckMate 205 trial, trial patients received single-agent nivolumab. Best overall response was determined by an independent review committee according to the 2007 International Working Group response criteria. Trial PBMCs were collected immediately before nivolumab initiation (C1D1) and during therapy at cycle 2 day 1 and cycle 4 day 1. Peripheral blood was collected in 8 mL Vacutainer Cell Preparation Tubes, from which PBMCs were isolated by centrifugation and then cryopreserved. Purified CD4+ and CD8+ fractions were prepared only for cases in which an additional PBMC sample was available. Magnetically labelled cells were removed on LS columns in a quadroMACS separator, and the flow-through was collected as the purified fraction.

The specimen comprised CD4+ T cells from blood, sampled at baseline. The receptor's source is a human donor with classical Hodgkin lymphoma. The rearranged chain carries TRBV6-5 and TRBJ1-1; 5 matching bases give a weak D call of TRBD1. The nucleotide sequence is given as TGTGCCAGCAGACACGGGGGAGACACTGAAGCTTTCTTT. This sequence encodes CASRHGGDTEAFF.